This T cell receptor (beta chain) was identified during a study of Graves' ophthalmopathy and Graves' hyperthyroidism. Study overall: At the time of initial diagnosis and before any treatment, peripheral blood was collected.

Germline-derived CDR1 and CDR2 are MNHEY and SVGAGI. V was pared by 5 bases and J by 4 bases, with 17 bases between. The CDR3 is 15 residues long. The authors used Ficoll-Paque density gradient centrifugation to separate PBMCs. The input was approximately 10 ml of fresh peripheral blood. Study results and caveats: Ophthalmopathy progression cases were predicted by the model with approximately 66% sensitivity and approximately 76% specificity.

In the case of this clonotype: The antigen is undetermined.

RNA transcripts were the template, and TCR beta CDR3 regions were amplified from them. HTBI-primed RT-PCR formed the first round, and a multiplex PCR formed the second. TCRdb processed the multiplex PCR reads anew with MiXCR; each CDR3 protein has one entry. There are about 740,000 distinct CDR3 sequences in the sample; roughly two fifths occur only once, and approximately 43% lies in the top ten. The chain couples TRBV6-5 to TRBJ1-2, with D possibly matching TRBD1 (5 bases). Source material: peripheral blood. The TCR sequence derives from an adult man with Graves' ophthalmopathy. The CDR3 DNA follows: TGTGCCAGCAGTCCTCGTGAAGGGGCGTTCTATGGCTACACCTTC. It specifies CASSPREGAFYGYTF.